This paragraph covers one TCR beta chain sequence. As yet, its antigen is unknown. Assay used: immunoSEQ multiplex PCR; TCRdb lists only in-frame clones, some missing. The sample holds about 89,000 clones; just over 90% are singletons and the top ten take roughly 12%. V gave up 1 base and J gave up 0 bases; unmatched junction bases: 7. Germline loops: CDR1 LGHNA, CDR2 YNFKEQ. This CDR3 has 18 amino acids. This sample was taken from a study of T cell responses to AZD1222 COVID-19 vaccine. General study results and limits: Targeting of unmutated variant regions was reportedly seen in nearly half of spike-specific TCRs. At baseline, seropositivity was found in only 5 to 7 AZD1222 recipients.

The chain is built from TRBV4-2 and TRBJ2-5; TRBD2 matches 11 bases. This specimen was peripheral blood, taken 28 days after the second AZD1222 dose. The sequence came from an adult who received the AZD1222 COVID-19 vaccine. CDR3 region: CASSQGVTSGIYQETQYF. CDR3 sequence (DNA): TGTGCCAGCAGCCAAGGGGTGACTAGCGGGATTTACCAAGAGACCCAGTACTTC.